Included here is one T cell receptor beta chain sequence, with context. Authors' processing steps: Nucleated cell number was recorded as an estimate derived from reference gene primer amplification. The table came from immunoSEQ multiplex PCR; TCRdb's copy has only in-frame clones and leaves some out. V, J and clone size reflect that table, while D and trimming were determined from the DNA. This table has roughly 210,000 clones, 80% to 90% appearing once. This entry belongs to a study of blood T cell repertoires in COVID-19. Study-wide background: In Cohort 3, a recovered donor had either two negative PCRs, clearance, or symptom resolution. PBMCs, B-cell-depleted T cells, or T cells provided the cDNA or gDNA that made up the material.

Between the trimmed V and J ends, which lost 5 bases and 6 bases, there was a span of 14 bases. The CDR3 is made up of 15 amino acids. Germline V gives CDR1 SGHDN, CDR2 FVKESK. The TCR was taken from a man aged 30-40 years in a cohort exposed to, infected with or recovered from COVID-19 (not recorded which). The sequencing input was PBMCs or T cells enriched from blood (not recorded which). This chain connects TRBV14 to TRBJ1-6; possible D gene TRBD1, 6 bases. The CDR3, as DNA: TGTGCCAGCAGCGTTACGGACAGCATTAATTCACCCCTCCACTTT. Its translation is CASSVTDSINSPLHF.